This TCR beta chain appears in the sequencing data of a study of T cell changes during pregnancy in multiple sclerosis. CDR1 ENHRY and CDR2 SYGVKD come from the germline V gene. This CDR3 is built from 15 residues. The V end lost 4 bases, the J end lost 1 base, and 13 bases lay between the germline ends. Here immunoSEQ multiplex PCR was the method, and the copy in TCRdb shows in-frame clones only, minus some. Of roughly 56,000 clones listed, 91% are singletons. The TCR sequence derives from a female donor in good health, enrolled as a control in a pregnancy study. Sample: CD4+ T cells from peripheral blood mononuclear cells, taken after pregnancy. The gene calls are TRBV10-3 and TRBJ1-2, with D unresolved. As DNA, the CDR3 is TGTGCCATCAGTGGTATCAGTGACTTTAACTATGGCTACACCTTC. It is translated as CAISGISDFNYGYTF.